Only a few counts were recorded for the clone carrying this T cell receptor beta chain. What it binds is unknown. The data derive from a study of T-cell memory formation after mild COVID-19. Constant-segment primers and 5'RACE yielded cDNA libraries for TCR alpha and TCR beta, each carrying sample barcodes and UMIs. TCRdb re-called the 5' RACE reads through MiXCR, storing one row per CDR3 protein. The sample shows fewer than 350,000 distinct CDR3 sequences, more than 15% of them seen only once. Overall study results and limits: Cross-reactive memory seemingly joined, as some responding clones were found in pre-infection memory. Mainly CM and EM harbored the contracting CD4+ clones; mainly EMRA harbored the CD8+ ones.

The length of the CDR3 is 19 residues. The V gene's germline CDR1 is SGHAT and CDR2 FQNNGV. V lost 0 bases and J lost 4; bases outside the gene matches: 16. The TCR comes from a man between 18 and 29 years old who had mild COVID-19 (a few samples of this study predate the infection). Cell type and time point are not known. Sequences were obtained from PBMCs or a T cell subset sorted from them (not recorded which). The J gene is TRBJ1-2, the V gene TRBV11-2; TRBD1 agrees at 8 bases. This CDR3 is CASSLDKGLRTGSFYGYTF. The CDR3 nucleotides are TGTGCCAGCAGCTTAGATAAGGGACTAAGGACAGGGTCCTTCTATGGCTACACCTTC.